The 29 T cell receptor beta chains presented below share a single source sample, sequenced in a study of metastatic and nonmetastatic thyroid tumors. No patient had received any treatment before thyroid surgery. With MiXCR, TCRdb reprocessed the PCR reads. The repertoire has around 7,500 clones, approximately 40% of them found once; the top ten carry roughly two fifths. Source material: tumor tissue. Receptors originate from a female donor with papillary thyroid cancer or a benign thyroid nodule (not recorded which). Some clones in this sample may be carry-over from other donors' samples.

V and J are TRBV27 and TRBJ2-1; 8 bases line up with TRBD2. Looked up from germline, CDR1 is MNHEY and CDR2 is SMNVEV (reference sequence). This CDR3 contains 13 residues. With V trimmed by 6 bases and J by 8 bases, 6 bases remained unmatched. The DNA of the CDR3 is TGTGCCAGCAGCCGCAGCGGGAGTGATGAGCAGTTCTTC. Translated, it gives CASSRSGSDEQFF.

This clone showed up just a few times. The chain uses TRBV19 and TRBJ1-5; D is undetermined. Germline V gene lookup returns CDR1 LNHDA and CDR2 SQIVND (reference sequence). CDR3 length: 12 residues. V was pared by 2 bases and J by 7 bases, with 6 bases between. CDR3 amino acids: CASSITGQPQHF. CDR3 bases: TGTGCCAGTAGTATAACGGGGCAGCCCCAGCATTTT.

V usage is TRBV28 and J usage is TRBJ2-7; TRBD2 is a possible D gene (5 bases). V was cut by 2 bases and J by 0 bases, with 8 bases left in between. Germline lookup yields CDR1 MDHEN and CDR2 SYDVKM. This CDR3 spans 14 amino acids. The DNA for the CDR3 is TGTGCCAGCAGTTTAGAGGGTTTCTCCTACGAGCAGTACTTC. Residues: CASSLEGFSYEQYF. The variable domain in full, completed from reference TRBV28 and TRBJ2-7, reads DVKVTQSSRYLVKRTGEKVFLECVQDMDHENMFWYRQDPGLGLRLIYFSYDVKMKEKGDIPEGYSVSREKKERFSLILESASTNQTSMYLCASSLEGFSYEQYFGPGTRLTVT.

V is TRBV20-1 and J is TRBJ1-4; tentative D call: TRBD1 (6 bases). The CDR3 runs 17 residues. Germline assignment: CDR1 DFQATT and CDR2 SNEGSKA (reference sequence). Trimming removed 0 bases from V and 4 bases from J, with 18 bases in between. Written as DNA, the CDR3 is TGCAGTGCTAGAGATTGGCGGACAGAGGGCTATAATGAAAAACTGTTTTTT. It yields the protein CSARDWRTEGYNEKLFF.

This clone was detected only a few times. V gene TRBV10-2 combines with J gene TRBJ1-5; D remains unclear. The germline CDR1 and CDR2 sequences are WSHSY and SAAADI. The CDR3 sequence is 17 residues long. V lost 5 bases and J 2 bases, leaving 19 bases between the germline ends. The DNA of the CDR3 is TGCGCCAGCAGTTATTTGCGGGGAGGCACTGGCAATCAGCCCCAGCATTTT. It specifies CASSYLRGGTGNQPQHF.

This clone occurred many times. The genes are TRBV28 and TRBJ2-7; 7 bases align to TRBD2. Trimming removed 5 bases from V and 3 bases from J; junction bases left unmatched: 13. Per the germline V gene, CDR1 is MDHEN and CDR2 is SYDVKM. The CDR3 consists of 16 residues. This CDR3 reads CASSRFGASGNYEQYF. The CDR3 DNA sequence: TGTGCCAGCAGTCGATTCGGGGCTAGCGGCAACTACGAGCAGTACTTC.

CDR3 in DNA: TGTGCCAGCTCTCTGTCCCGCGGACAGAACACTGAAGCTTTCTTT. Translated: CASSLSRGQNTEAFF. V usage is TRBV18 and J usage is TRBJ1-1, with D possibly TRBD1 on 5 matching bases. The V end was cut by 6 bases, the J end by 1 base, with 15 bases between. The CDR3 is made up of 15 amino acids. The germline gives CDR1 KGHSH, CDR2 LQKENI.

This clone was seen a handful of times. A much larger clone sits a single nucleotide away, making a read error possible. This rearrangement joins TRBV6-2 or TRBV6-3 to TRBJ2-7; TRBD1 matches 7 bases. Per germline, CDR1 MNHEY and CDR2 SVGEGT. The CDR3 extends over 13 amino acids. J gave up 6 bases and V 4 bases, and 6 bases lay outside the gene matches. As DNA, the CDR3 is TGTGCCAGCAGTTTTGGGACAGTGTCCGAGCAGTACTTC. Translating gives CASSFGTVSEQYF.

Ten or more counts support this clone. The chain uses TRBV28 and TRBJ2-6, with unresolved D. Germline assignment: CDR1 MDHEN and CDR2 SYDVKM. The CDR3 covers 14 residues. Between the trimmed V and J ends, which lost 7 bases and 3 bases, there was a span of 10 bases. This CDR3 reads CASKTGGGANVLTF. As DNA, the CDR3 is TGTGCCAGCAAAACGGGTGGTGGGGCCAACGTCCTGACTTTC.

By proportion, this clone is medium-sized (0.01 to 0.1%). The chain carries TRBV10-3 and TRBJ1-6, with D possibly being TRBD1 (5 bases). The germline V gene has CDR1 ENHRY and CDR2 SYGVKD. V was pared by 6 bases and J by 7 bases, with 13 bases between. The CDR3 is made up of 14 amino acids. The CDR3 DNA is TGTGCCATCAGAACTCAGGGCGCGAATTCACCCCTCCACTTT. The encoded protein is CAIRTQGANSPLHF.

By sample fraction, this clone is medium-sized. The chain joins TRBV28 to TRBJ1-2; 9 nucleotides match TRBD1. The CDR3 is 14 amino acids. With V trimmed by 5 bases and J by 5 bases, 6 bases remained unmatched. Per germline, CDR1 MDHEN and CDR2 SYDVKM. This CDR3 is CASSRDRGVYGYTF. DNA for the CDR3: TGTGCCAGCAGTCGAGACAGGGGGGTATATGGCTACACCTTC.

At least ten counts were recorded for this clone. Since a much larger clone is just one base distant, this may be a read error. The genes are TRBV2 and TRBJ2-7; 13 nucleotides match TRBD2. CDR1 and CDR2 from the germline V gene are SNHLY and FYNNEI. This CDR3 spans 15 amino acids. The CDR3 spells CATSGTSGMGPEQDF. The CDR3 nucleotides are TGTGCCACCTCCGGGACTAGCGGGATGGGACCCGAGCAGGACTTC. The full variable domain, its missing parts supplied by reference TRBV2 and TRBJ2-7, is EPEVTQTPSHQVTQMGQEVILRCVPISNHLYFYWYRQILGQKVEFLVSFYNNEISEKSEIFDDQFSVERPDGSNFTLKIRSTKLEDSAMYFCATSGTSGMGPEQDFGPGTRLTVT.

In its sample, this clone ranks as medium-sized. Other nucleotide sequences in the sample specify the same CDR3. The chain recombines TRBV20-1 with TRBJ1-2; unclear D gene. This CDR3 is 13 amino acids long. Germline V gives CDR1 DFQATT, CDR2 SNEGSKA (reference sequence). The V and J ends lost 5 bases and 7 bases respectively, with 17 bases between them. CDR3: CSAAETSAGGYTF. CDR3 sequence (DNA): TGCAGTGCTGCTGAGACATCCGCGGGTGGCTACACCTTC.

Within the sample, this clone is medium-sized. The CDR3 is CASSRSLAGGGTQYF. The CDR3 coding sequence is TGTGCCAGCAGTAGGTCATTAGCGGGAGGGGGGACGCAGTATTTT. This sequence joins TRBV2 and TRBJ2-3, with 11 positions matching TRBD2. The V gene end was trimmed by 5 bases and the J gene end by 9 bases; junction bases not matched to a gene: 10. The CDR3 is 15 residues long. Looked up from germline, CDR1 is SNHLY and CDR2 is FYNNEI.

This rearrangement joins TRBV11-2 to TRBJ2-7; the D is unclear. The CDR3 length is 14 residues. Trimming pared 0 bases from V and 6 bases from J, leaving 12 bases between. Germline assignment: CDR1 SGHAT and CDR2 FQNNGV. DNA for the CDR3: TGTGCCAGCAGCTTAGACAACGGATTGGCCGAGCAGTACTTC. Translated, it gives CASSLDNGLAEQYF. Full variable domain (remainder filled in from reference TRBV11-2 and TRBJ2-7): EAGVAQSPRYKIIEKRQSVAFWCNPISGHATLYWYQQILGQGPKLLIQFQNNGVVDDSQLPKDRFSAERLKGVDSTLKIQPAKLEDSAVYLCASSLDNGLAEQYFGPGTRLTVT.

The chain uses TRBV9 and TRBJ1-1; D is ambiguous. V was cut by 5 bases and J by 6 bases, with 17 bases left in between. CDR3 length: 14 amino acids. Germline CDR1 reads SGDLS; CDR2 reads YYNGEE. The CDR3, as DNA: TGTGCCAGCAGAAAGTACAGTGCCTCAGCTGAAGCTTTCTTT. Amino acids: CASRKYSASAEAFF. The full variable domain, rest sourced from reference TRBV9 and TRBJ1-1, is DSGVTQTPKHLITATGQRVTLRCSPRSGDLSVYWYQQSLDQGLQFLIQYYNGEERAKGNILERFSAQQFPDLHSELNLSSLELGDSALYFCASRKYSASAEAFFGQGTRLTVV.

On this clone: The same CDR3 can be traced to other DNA sequences in this sample. The V call is TRBV11-2, the J call TRBJ1-5; possible D gene TRBD1, 5 bases. The length of the CDR3 is 16 residues. Deletions cut 1 base from V and 1 base from J, with 11 bases between. The V gene's germline CDR1 is SGHAT and CDR2 FQNNGV. CDR3 DNA: TGTGCCAGCAGCTTAGGTGGGGACCCAAGCAATCAGCCCCAGCATTTT. Encoded protein: CASSLGGDPSNQPQHF.

This clone was counted many times. The same CDR3 arises from other DNA sequences in this sample as well. CDR3 bases: TGCAGTGCTAGACGAGACACAGATACGCAGTATTTT. This gives the protein CSARRDTDTQYF. The rearrangement uses TRBV20-1 and TRBJ2-3; D is ambiguous. CDR1 and CDR2 (germline): DFQATT, SNEGSKA (reference sequence). The CDR3 spans 12 residues. V was clipped by 2 bases and J by 2 bases, with 5 bases between them.

This clone ranks as medium-sized. The V gene is TRBV6-1, the J gene TRBJ1-1, with unresolved D. The length of the CDR3 is 12 residues. CDR1 is MNHNS, CDR2 SASEGT, per germline. The germline V and J ends were trimmed by 6 bases and 7 bases, with 12 bases remaining between them. The CDR3 region is CASSLPQFEAFF. The CDR3 DNA reads as TGTGCCAGCAGCCTCCCCCAGTTTGAAGCTTTCTTT.

The rearrangement links TRBV20-1 to TRBJ2-7, with 14 bases aligning to TRBD2. The CDR3 spans 15 residues. The V and J ends lost 3 bases and 4 bases, in that order; junction bases with no gene match: 5. CDR1 and CDR2 (germline): DFQATT, SNEGSKA (reference sequence). The CDR3 sequence is CSASGTSGSWYEQYF. Here the CDR3 DNA reads TGCAGTGCTAGCGGGACTAGCGGGAGCTGGTACGAGCAGTACTTC.

By share, this clone ranks as medium-sized (0.01 to 0.1%). The rearrangement joins TRBV28 to TRBJ1-4; perhaps TRBD1 as D (5 bases). Germline CDR1 reads MDHEN; CDR2 reads SYDVKM. The V and J ends lost 7 bases and 3 bases respectively, with 18 bases between them. CDR3 length: 16 amino acids. The CDR3, as DNA: TGTGCCAGCAACTGGGGGAATTGGGCCTCTAATGAAAAACTGTTTTTT. This codes for CASNWGNWASNEKLFF. Filled out from reference TRBV28 and TRBJ1-4, the complete variable domain reads DVKVTQSSRYLVKRTGEKVFLECVQDMDHENMFWYRQDPGLGLRLIYFSYDVKMKEKGDIPEGYSVSREKKERFSLILESASTNQTSMYLCASNWGNWASNEKLFFGSGTQLSVL.

This clone was found a few times. The rearrangement links TRBV28 to TRBJ2-7; D is possibly TRBD1 or TRBD2 (5 bases each). CDR1 and CDR2 (germline): MDHEN, SYDVKM. The length of the CDR3 is 15 residues. V lost 6 bases, J lost 3 bases, and 18 bases lay in between. CDR3 residues: CASRYGTQNHYEQYF. The CDR3 nucleotides are TGTGCCAGCAGGTACGGGACCCAAAATCACTACGAGCAGTACTTC.

Sample share makes this clone medium-sized. The V and J genes are TRBV3-1 and TRBJ2-5; D may be TRBD1 or TRBD2 (5 bases each). The CDR3 consists of 16 residues. Looked up from germline, CDR1 is LGHDT and CDR2 is YNNKEL (reference sequence). Trimming shortened V by 0 bases and J by 5 bases, and 16 bases separated the two germline ends. CDR3 sequence (DNA): TGTGCCAGCAGCCAAGATGTGAGGGGTTGGGGGGAGACCCAGTACTTC. Its protein is CASSQDVRGWGETQYF.

This clone is large by share. The rearrangement joins TRBV18 to TRBJ2-5; D unresolved. This CDR3 has 13 amino acids. Germline CDR1 is KGHSH and CDR2 is LQKENI. The V gene lost 2 bases and the J gene lost 1 base, with 5 bases spanning the gap. CDR3 coding DNA: TGTGCCAGCTCACCAACCACCCAAGAGACCCAGTACTTC. It yields the protein CASSPTTQETQYF.

The V and J genes are TRBV12-3 or TRBV12-4 and TRBJ1-1; D gene ambiguous. Deletions cut 3 bases from V and 5 bases from J, with 13 bases between. The CDR3 is 14 amino acids. DNA of the CDR3: TGTGCCAGCAGTTTCAAACAGAGGAAAACTGAAGCTTTCTTT. Its translation is CASSFKQRKTEAFF.

This clone was counted between two and nine times. This chain joins TRBV20-1 and TRBJ2-7; D gene uncertain. V was trimmed by 3 bases and J by 3 bases, leaving 9 bases between them. The CDR3 contains 12 residues. Germline V gene data show CDR1 as DFQATT and CDR2 as SNEGSKA (reference sequence). CDR3 coding DNA: TGCAGTGCTAGGGGCGGTATCTACGAGCAGTACTTC. Translating it yields CSARGGIYEQYF.

This clone is classed as medium-sized. The chain uses TRBV7-8 and TRBJ1-1; 8 nucleotides agree with TRBD1. This CDR3 has 14 amino acids. CDR1 and CDR2 from the germline V gene are SGHVS and FQNEAQ. V lost 4 bases, J lost 4 bases, and 5 bases stayed unmatched. CDR3 sequence (DNA): TGTGCCAGCAGCTCCCAGGGGGCTGTCACTGAAGCTTTCTTT. It specifies CASSSQGAVTEAFF.

By share, this clone counts as medium-sized. The rearrangement links TRBV6-6 to TRBJ2-1, with 12 positions matching TRBD2. Unmatched junction bases numbered 14, after V lost 3 bases and J lost 8 bases. The CDR3 loop spans 18 amino acids. Germline loops: CDR1 MNHNY, CDR2 SVGAGI (reference sequence). In DNA, the CDR3 is TGTGCCAGCAGTTATTCGACTAGCGGGAGTGGGTTCGGGGATGAGCAGTTCTTC. It encodes CASSYSTSGSGFGDEQFF.

Sample share makes this clone medium-sized. Other DNA sequences in this sample translate to the same CDR3. The CDR3 protein is CASSQDVLNTEAFF. The CDR3 DNA follows: TGTGCCAGCAGCCAAGATGTACTTAACACTGAAGCTTTCTTT. The V call is TRBV3-1, the J call TRBJ1-1, with D uncertain. The CDR3 loop spans 14 amino acids. V was clipped by 0 bases and J by 2 bases, with 7 bases between them. Germline CDR1 and CDR2: LGHDT and YNNKEL (reference sequence).